The 19 T cell receptor beta chains below all came from one sample that was sequenced in a study of cytotoxic CD8 clonotypes in ibrutinib-treated CLL. Here immunoSEQ multiplex PCR was the method, and the copy in TCRdb shows in-frame clones only, minus some. The sample contains some 85,000 clones, 77% of which appear only once. The sample here was PBMCs, taken after 24 months of ibrutinib treatment. These receptors all stem from a human donor with chronic lymphocytic leukemia.

This clone came up a few times. This rearrangement joins TRBV7-2 to TRBJ2-1, with TRBD2 matching 8 bases. Germline CDR1 is SGHTA and CDR2 is FQGNSA. This CDR3 spans 14 amino acids. Trimming at V came to 2 bases and at J to 5 bases, leaving 2 bases not matched to a gene. The CDR3 spells CASSLSGRNNEQFF. The DNA of the CDR3 is TGTGCCAGCAGCTTAAGCGGGAGAAACAATGAGCAGTTCTTC. Complete variable domain (other parts from reference TRBV7-2 and TRBJ2-1): GAGVSQSPSNKVTEKGKDVELRCDPISGHTALYWYRQSLGQGLEFLIYFQGNSAPDKSGLPSDRFSAERTGGSVSTLTIQRTQQEDSAVYLCASSLSGRNNEQFFGPGTRLTVL.

The V and J genes are TRBV30 and TRBJ1-2; D is possibly TRBD1 (5 bases). V lost 8 bases, J lost 7 bases, and 20 bases lay in between. The CDR3 length is 13 residues. Per the germline V gene, CDR1 is GTSNPN and CDR2 is SVGIG (reference sequence). CDR3 protein: CAILGTVAGGYTF. The CDR3 region has the DNA TGTGCCATCCTCGGGACGGTCGCGGGTGGCTACACCTTC.

The chain links TRBV7-6 to TRBJ2-2; D uncertain. Germline lookup yields CDR1 SGHVS and CDR2 FNYEAQ. The CDR3 contains 14 residues. Trimming took off 1 base at V and 4 bases at J, with 7 bases between the two ends. CDR3 in amino acids: CASSLGAATGELFF. In DNA, the CDR3 is TGTGCCAGCAGCTTAGGGGCAGCCACCGGGGAGCTGTTTTTT.

This sequence joins TRBV7-2 and TRBJ2-6; D unresolved. V lost 5 bases to trimming and J lost 3 bases, with 11 bases between them. Germline V CDR1 and CDR2: SGHTA, FQGNSA. The CDR3 length is 15 residues. This CDR3 is CASSTGASGANVLTF. The DNA of the CDR3 is TGTGCCAGCAGCACGGGCGCAAGTGGGGCCAACGTCCTGACTTTC.

Written as DNA, the CDR3 is TGTGCCAGCTCCGTGGTAGGAGTTGATACGCAGTATTTT. This codes for CASSVVGVDTQYF. V is TRBV18 and J is TRBJ2-3; D call uncertain. V shed 6 bases and J shed 6 bases, with 13 bases lying between them. This CDR3 is 13 amino acids long. From germline, CDR1 is KGHSH and CDR2 LQKENI.

The J gene is TRBJ2-7, the V gene TRBV6-6; TRBD1 matches at 10 bases. Germline assignment: CDR1 MNHNY and CDR2 SVGAGI (reference sequence). This CDR3 has 15 amino acids. Losses at the gene ends were 2 bases for V and 6 bases for J; bases not matched to a gene: 7. The CDR3 loop is CASSYSPGTGAEQYF. The CDR3 DNA follows: TGTGCCAGCAGTTACAGTCCCGGGACAGGGGCCGAGCAGTACTTC.

This clone was counted a few times. The J gene is TRBJ1-3, the V gene TRBV7-9, with D uncertain. V dropped 1 base and J dropped 2 bases, with 9 bases sitting between them. The CDR3 is made up of 15 amino acids. Germline V gives CDR1 SEHNR, CDR2 FQNEAQ (reference sequence). As DNA, the CDR3 is TGTGCCAGCAGCTTAGTGACAATCACTGGAAACACCATATATTTT. Its translation: CASSLVTITGNTIYF.

The V call is TRBV28, the J call TRBJ2-2, with TRBD1 matching over 8 bases. Germline V gene sequence: CDR1 MDHEN, CDR2 SYDVKM. This CDR3 has 17 residues. J was trimmed by 1 base and V by 1 base; bases with no gene match: 5. CDR3 sequence reads: CASSLFYGTGNTGELFF. In DNA form, the CDR3 reads TGTGCCAGCAGTTTATTCTACGGGACAGGGAACACCGGGGAGCTGTTTTTT.

This clone has more than one count but fewer than ten. This chain connects TRBV7-2 to TRBJ2-5; D possibly corresponds to TRBD1 (6 bases). V was pared by 1 base and J by 5 bases, with 14 bases between. Per the germline V gene, CDR1 is SGHTA and CDR2 is FQGNSA. This CDR3 is built from 15 residues. In nucleotides, the CDR3 is TGTGCCAGCAGCTTAGGACACCCTGGGGGCGAGACCCAGTACTTC. As protein: CASSLGHPGGETQYF. Variable domain in full (rest from reference TRBV7-2 and TRBJ2-5): GAGVSQSPSNKVTEKGKDVELRCDPISGHTALYWYRQSLGQGLEFLIYFQGNSAPDKSGLPSDRFSAERTGGSVSTLTIQRTQQEDSAVYLCASSLGHPGGETQYFGPGTRLLVL.

This clone was detected many times. J is TRBJ1-2 and V is TRBV6-1, with D possibly being TRBD1 (5 bases). The germline gives CDR1 MNHNS, CDR2 SASEGT. The V end lost 8 bases, the J end lost 8 bases, and 18 bases lay between the germline ends. CDR3 size: 13 residues. The CDR3 DNA is TGTGCCAGCCGGCTCCCCCAGGGTGGGGGCTACACCTTC. Translated: CASRLPQGGGYTF.

This chain uses TRBV5-1 with TRBJ2-7; tentatively, D is TRBD1 (5 bases). The CDR3 totals 13 residues. CDR1 is SGHRS, CDR2 YFSETQ, per germline. Trimming took off 4 bases at V and 5 bases at J, with 13 bases between the two ends. CDR3 nucleotide sequence: TGCGCCAGCAGCCCAGGACAAGGCAACGAGCAGTACTTC. It translates to CASSPGQGNEQYF.

V is TRBV2 and J is TRBJ1-5; D unclear. The CDR3 spans 15 residues. Per the germline V gene, CDR1 is SNHLY and CDR2 is FYNNEI. With 0 bases removed from V and 8 bases from J, the gap between germline ends came to 14 bases. DNA for the CDR3: TGTGCCAGCAGTGAAGCGAGGCAGGCAAATGAGCCCCAGCATTTT. Protein: CASSEARQANEPQHF.

The rearrangement joins TRBV11-2 to TRBJ2-7; D may be TRBD2 (6 bases). With 5 bases removed from V and 5 bases from J, the gap between germline ends came to 16 bases. Germline V gene data show CDR1 as SGHAT and CDR2 as FQNNGV. CDR3 size: 14 residues. CDR3 in DNA: TGTGCCAGCAGCCTGAGGAGGGTAGTCAACGAGCAGTACTTC. Protein product: CASSLRRVVNEQYF.

This clone was picked up one time. V and J are TRBV7-8 and TRBJ1-1; 7 nucleotides line up with TRBD1. The CDR3 spans 14 residues. V dropped 5 bases and J dropped 1; count of bases not matched to a gene: 4. Germline-derived CDR1 and CDR2 are SGHVS and FQNEAQ. The CDR3 is CASSAGDRNTEAFF. CDR3 nucleotide sequence: TGTGCCAGCAGCGCAGGGGACAGGAACACTGAAGCTTTCTTT.

This chain uses TRBV18 with TRBJ1-1, with 7 bases that match TRBD1. This CDR3 region has 14 residues. Germline CDR1 and CDR2: KGHSH and LQKENI. With V trimmed by 3 bases and J by 3 bases, 4 bases remained unmatched. CDR3 loop: CASSPGQRDTEAFF. The CDR3 DNA follows: TGTGCCAGCTCACCGGGACAGCGGGACACTGAAGCTTTCTTT.

V and J are TRBV30 and TRBJ2-1; 8 bases match TRBD2. V shed 3 bases and J 8 bases; nucleotides not matched to a gene: 12. Germline loops: CDR1 GTSNPN, CDR2 SVGIG (reference sequence). The CDR3 totals 15 residues. CDR3 protein: CAWSRGTRGSYEQFF. CDR3 nucleotide sequence: TGTGCCTGGAGCCGAGGGACTAGAGGCTCGTATGAGCAGTTCTTC.

The chain couples TRBV9 to TRBJ2-1; a possible D gene is TRBD2 (5 bases). CDR1 is SGDLS and CDR2 is YYNGEE in the germline V gene. The ends were cut back, 3 bases at V and 0 bases at J, with 10 bases in the middle. CDR3 length equals 15 residues. CDR3 protein: CASSALLGSYNEQFF. The CDR3 DNA reads TGTGCCAGCAGCGCCCTACTAGGCTCCTACAATGAGCAGTTCTTC.

The V and J genes are TRBV5-1 and TRBJ1-2; tentative D call: TRBD1 (5 bases). The CDR3 covers 14 residues. Germline V gene sequence: CDR1 SGHRS, CDR2 YFSETQ. V lost 0 bases, J lost 6 bases, and 12 bases lay in between. The CDR3 coding sequence is TGCGCCAGCAGCTTGGCGGCAGGGACGAATGGCTACACCTTC. Its protein is CASSLAAGTNGYTF.

The chain recombines TRBV6-1 with TRBJ2-7; D gene uncertain. Per the germline V gene, CDR1 is MNHNS and CDR2 is SASEGT. The V and J ends lost 1 base and 3 bases respectively, with 28 bases between them. The CDR3 consists of 20 residues. CDR3 DNA: TGTGCCAGCAGTGAAGGCCTGGGGTTCGAAACGGGCCGACGTGGCTACGAGCAGTACTTC. It is translated as CASSEGLGFETGRRGYEQYF.